A single sample gave rise to the 5 T cell receptor beta chains below, sequenced in a study of blood T cell repertoires in COVID-19. Clones were read by immunoSEQ multiplex PCR, and TCRdb kept only the in-frame ones, dropping some. The table shows about 240,000 clones, with roughly 85% occurring only once. The sample was peripheral blood. These receptor sequences come from a man in his fifties or sixties with COVID-19, enrolled during active disease.

The chain uses TRBV7-2 and TRBJ2-1; 8 bases map to TRBD1. Germline V lookup: CDR1 SGHTA, CDR2 FQGNSA. The CDR3 is 15 residues long. The V segment lost 2 bases and the J segment 5 bases; nucleotides outside the gene matches: 5. The CDR3 region has the DNA TGTGCCAGCAGCTTACGGACAGGGAAGAACAATGAGCAGTTCTTC. Translation: CASSLRTGKNNEQFF.

This chain links TRBV5-1 with TRBJ1-1; TRBD1 matches 9 bases. The germline CDR1 and CDR2 sequences are SGHRS and YFSETQ. J gave up 1 base and V 4 bases, and 14 bases lay outside the gene matches. The CDR3 is 18 residues long. Here the CDR3 DNA reads TGCGCCAGCAGCCCCTCCGGGGGGACAGGGAGGAAGAACACTGAAGCTTTCTTT. Protein sequence: CASSPSGGTGRKNTEAFF.

The chain joins TRBV5-1 to TRBJ2-5, with 11 bases that match TRBD2. Germline V gene data show CDR1 as SGHRS and CDR2 as YFSETQ. Trimming at V came to 2 bases and at J to 4 bases, leaving 4 bases not matched to a gene. The CDR3 runs to 15 residues. The CDR3 spells CASSFSGGARETQYF. In nucleotides, the CDR3 is TGCGCCAGCAGCTTTAGCGGGGGGGCGAGAGAGACCCAGTACTTC. Combining the CDR3 with reference TRBV5-1 and TRBJ2-5 gives the whole variable domain KAGVTQTPRYLIKTRGQQVTLSCSPISGHRSVSWYQQTPGQGLQFLFEYFSETQRNKGNFPGRFSGRQFSNSRSEMNVSTLELGDSALYLCASSFSGGARETQYFGPGTRLLVL.

The chain uses TRBV12-3 or TRBV12-4 and TRBJ2-1; D is unresolved. V lost 5 bases to trimming and J lost 1 base, with 6 bases between them. This CDR3 comprises 13 residues. The CDR3 loop reads CASSSKSYNEQFF. Written as DNA, the CDR3 is TGTGCCAGCAGTAGCAAGTCCTACAATGAGCAGTTCTTC.

The chain joins TRBV7-8 to TRBJ2-3, with a tentative D call TRBD1 (6 bases). V was pared by 8 bases and J by 2 bases, with 17 bases between. The CDR3 consists of 15 residues. Germline V gene sequence: CDR1 SGHVS, CDR2 FQNEAQ. The CDR3 nucleotides read TGTGCCAGCCAGCCGTGGTTGGGGGCCACAGATACGCAGTATTTT. It translates to CASQPWLGATDTQYF.